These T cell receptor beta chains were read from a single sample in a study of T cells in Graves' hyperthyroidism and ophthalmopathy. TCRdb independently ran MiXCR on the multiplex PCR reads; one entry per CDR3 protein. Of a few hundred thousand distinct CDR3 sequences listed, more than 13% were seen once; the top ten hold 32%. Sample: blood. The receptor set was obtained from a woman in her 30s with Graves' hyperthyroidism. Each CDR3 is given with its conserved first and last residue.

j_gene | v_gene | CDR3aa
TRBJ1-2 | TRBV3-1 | CASSQSPGWRGGYTF
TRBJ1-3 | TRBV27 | CAIGDIGNTIYF
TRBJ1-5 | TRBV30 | CAWSPSSNQPQHF
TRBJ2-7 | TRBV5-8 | CASSLAAGEGEQYF
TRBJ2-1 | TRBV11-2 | CASSLYPRGGDEQFF
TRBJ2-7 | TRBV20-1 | CSAVTSGYEQYF
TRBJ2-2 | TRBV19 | CASSIGRGLMNTGELFF
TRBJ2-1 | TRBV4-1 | CASSLLHNEQFF
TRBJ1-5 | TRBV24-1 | CATSDPGVKQPQHF
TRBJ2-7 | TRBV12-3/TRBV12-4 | CASSLTDTYEQYF
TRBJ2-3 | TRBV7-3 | CASSLSGVRSTDTQYF
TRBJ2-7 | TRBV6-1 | CASRGRGTRYYEQYF
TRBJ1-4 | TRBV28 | CASSQWDRNEKLFF
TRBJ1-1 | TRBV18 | CASSPLGTGTEAFF
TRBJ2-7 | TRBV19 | CASSILAGTPYEQYF
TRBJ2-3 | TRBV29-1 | CSVEPGRPDTQYF
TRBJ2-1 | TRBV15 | CATSRVSGSVDNEQFF
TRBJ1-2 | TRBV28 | CASSSRSGSYGYTF
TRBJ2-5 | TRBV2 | CASSEDRASGEKETQYF
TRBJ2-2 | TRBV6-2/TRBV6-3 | CASSYPSGRRSNTGELFF
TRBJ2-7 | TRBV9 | CASSVGFQVVYEQYF
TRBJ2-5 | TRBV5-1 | CASSDSPSGTGETQYF
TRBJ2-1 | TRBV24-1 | CATSITGAEQFF
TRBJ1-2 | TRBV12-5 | CARVRVLYGYTF
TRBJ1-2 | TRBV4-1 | CASSQEGRRNYGYTF
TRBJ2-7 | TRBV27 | CASSCWGQGCEQYF
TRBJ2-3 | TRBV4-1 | CASSQPDPTDTQYF
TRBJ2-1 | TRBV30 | CAWSVQGEQFF
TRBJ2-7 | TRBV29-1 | CNVGQGEIYEQYF
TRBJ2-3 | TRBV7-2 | CASSLARKPADTQYF
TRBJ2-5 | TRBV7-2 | CASSPSAARAGAQYF
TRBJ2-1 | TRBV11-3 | CASSLGLGKTGTGSYNEQFF
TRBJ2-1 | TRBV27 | CATSRTSGSYNEQFF
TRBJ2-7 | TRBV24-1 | CATSDHSGGSYEQYF
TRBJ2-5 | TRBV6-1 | CASRRDSRETQYF
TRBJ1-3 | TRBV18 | CASSPNGTPSGNTIYF
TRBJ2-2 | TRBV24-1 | CATSDLSGGDTGELFF
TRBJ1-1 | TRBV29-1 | CSVGTGSTEAFF
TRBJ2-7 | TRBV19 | CASSILAGEGEQYF
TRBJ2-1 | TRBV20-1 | CSALSGRPYNEQFF
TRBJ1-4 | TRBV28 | CASSFYGSNEKLFF
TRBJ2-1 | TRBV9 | CASSVSQRESRWNSYNEQFF
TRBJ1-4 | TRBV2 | CASSGPCGEKLFF
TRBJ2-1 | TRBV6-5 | CASSYRGTRLAGGSNEQFF
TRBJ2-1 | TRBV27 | CASSLSEPGLGVQFF
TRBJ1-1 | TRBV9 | CASSVEGAENTEAFF
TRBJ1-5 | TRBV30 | CAYRGPNQPQHF
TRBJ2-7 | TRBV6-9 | CASSYWAGGHTDEQYF
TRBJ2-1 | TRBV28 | CASSTNRGLAGNEQFF
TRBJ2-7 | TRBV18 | CASSLGLAGVGYEQYF
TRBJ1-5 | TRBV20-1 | CSASAANQPQHF
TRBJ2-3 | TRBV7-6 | CASSLAPSGRGTDTQYF
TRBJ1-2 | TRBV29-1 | CSVSTGAPIGYTF
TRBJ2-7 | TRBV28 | CASSPQGVRLGEQYF
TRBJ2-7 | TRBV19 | CASSLRYGQGYEQYF
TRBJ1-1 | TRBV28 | CASSFSRLEAFF
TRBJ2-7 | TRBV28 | CASSFGVPYEQYF